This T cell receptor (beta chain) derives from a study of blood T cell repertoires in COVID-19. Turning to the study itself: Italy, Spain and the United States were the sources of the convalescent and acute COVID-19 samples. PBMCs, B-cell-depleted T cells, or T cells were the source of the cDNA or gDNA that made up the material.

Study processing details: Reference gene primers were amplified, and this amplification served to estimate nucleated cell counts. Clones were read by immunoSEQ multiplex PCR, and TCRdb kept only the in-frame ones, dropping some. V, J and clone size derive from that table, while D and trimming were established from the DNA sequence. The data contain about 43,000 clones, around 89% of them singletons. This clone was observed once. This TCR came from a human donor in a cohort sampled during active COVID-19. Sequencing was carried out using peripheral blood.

This chain's CDR3 is CASSDLPAMSTDTQYF. In DNA form, the CDR3 reads TGTGCCAGCAGTGATCTCCCAGCGATGAGCACAGATACGCAGTATTTT. The chain employs TRBV6-1 and TRBJ2-3; D is unclear. The germline V gene has CDR1 MNHNS and CDR2 SASEGT. The V gene lost 3 bases and the J gene lost 0 bases, with 13 bases spanning the gap. This CDR3 spans 16 amino acids.